The T cell receptor beta chain under discussion was sequenced for a study of T cell repertoires in cytomegalovirus infection. Turning to the study itself: Newly reported HLA-C-restricted and thoroughly characterized HLA-B-restricted CMV epitopes were employed. CMV infection plus the matching HLA type was flagged by public TCR beta signatures. Study-level results: Clonotypes of TCR beta that were HLA-C-restricted and CMV-specific dominated the ex vivo response. Summed public TCR beta family frequency identified CMV carriers bearing the relevant HLA.

TCRdb re-derived calls from the reads in MiXCR, one entry per CDR3 protein. In the table there are roughly 350,000 distinct CDR3 sequences, about 35% of which are singletons. The germline gives CDR1 SGHDT, CDR2 YYEEEE. The germline V and J ends were trimmed by 1 base and 8 bases, with 11 bases remaining between them. This CDR3 region has 13 residues. This clonotype was recorded a few times. The antigen is undetermined. The sequencing used cultured PBMCs, collected from culture after CMV antigen stimulation. The sequence was obtained from a human donor in good health (CMV status not recorded). Some clones in this sample may be carry-over from other donors' samples. J is TRBJ2-3 and V is TRBV5-6, with a weak D call TRBD2 (5 bases). CDR3 sequence (DNA): TGTGCCAGCAGCTTGAGGCTAGCATCTACGCAGTATTTT. It translates to CASSLRLASTQYF.